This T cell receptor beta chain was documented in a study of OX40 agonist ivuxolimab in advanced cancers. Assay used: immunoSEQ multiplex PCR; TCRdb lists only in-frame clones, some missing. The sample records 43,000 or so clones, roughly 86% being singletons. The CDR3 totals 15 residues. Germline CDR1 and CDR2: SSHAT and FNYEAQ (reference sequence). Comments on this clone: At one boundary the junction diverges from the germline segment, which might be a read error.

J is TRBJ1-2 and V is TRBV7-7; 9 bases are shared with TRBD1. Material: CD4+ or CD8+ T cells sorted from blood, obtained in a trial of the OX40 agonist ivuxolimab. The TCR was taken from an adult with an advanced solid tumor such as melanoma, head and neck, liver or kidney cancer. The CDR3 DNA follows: TGTGCTAGCAGCCCGATGACAGGGGGGAACTATGGCTACACCTTC. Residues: CASSPMTGGNYGYTF.